The sequence of this T cell receptor (beta chain) was determined in a study of regulatory dendritic cells for organ transplantation. Overall study results and limits: Considerable individual heterogeneity was seen in alloreactive memory CD8+ T cells. Of resting T cell subsets, memory CD8+ had the most alloreactive clonotypes.

This CDR3 is 18 amino acids long. V trimming: 5 bases; J trimming: 0 bases; junction bases outside the gene matches: 13. In germline, CDR1 is LGHNT, CDR2 FRNRAP. Sorted subsets were CFSE-labeled and cultured roughly five days with allogeneic dendritic cells. Assay: immunoSEQ multiplex PCR; the TCRdb copy retains only in-frame clones and omits some. This table has some 12,000 clones, about 79% appearing once. A word on this clone: Its antigen is currently unknown.

The clonotype comes from a human donor in good health. Specimen: naive CD4+ T cells from blood cultured with regulatory dendritic cells. Subset reported: CD45RA+ naive T cells. This rearrangement joins TRBV12-5 to TRBJ1-5; 7 bases fit TRBD1. In DNA form, the CDR3 reads TGTGCTAGTGGTCTGACAGGGATGAGGTCCTATAGCAATCAGCCCCAGCATTTT. Translation gives CASGLTGMRSYSNQPQHF.